The present T cell receptor beta chain was sequenced within a study of Ad26.COV2.S vaccination and SARS-CoV-2 variants. Study summary: Once, or twice with 56 days between doses, Ad26.COV2.S was given intramuscularly. Notes on the study in general: Participants in the vaccine arm had higher spike-specific TCR breadth; placebo recipients had lower. Comparability of non-spike TCR breadth was observed across vaccine and placebo recipients.

This sample's treatment: around 19 received Ad26.COV2.S at low or high dose, single or two shots; 5 received placebo; per-sample allocation not given. Specimen acquisition occurred on day 63 following the initial vaccine or placebo injection. This CDR3 comprises 12 residues. Trimming took 1 base from V and 5 from J, leaving 4 bases between them. Germline CDR1 reads SGDLS; CDR2 reads YYNGEE. Only in-frame clones appear in the TCRdb table, and some are missing; sequencing was by immunoSEQ multiplex PCR. Among some 450,000 clones, about 92% were seen once, and the ten largest hold about 4.1%. On this clone: No antigen is known for it.

The receptor was isolated from a person aged 18-60 years who received the Ad26.COV2.S COVID-19 vaccine or a placebo. The chain recombines TRBV9 with TRBJ2-1; no definite D call. The sample was peripheral blood, taken in a trial of Ad26.COV2.S vaccine versus placebo. The CDR3 protein is CASSVLDNEQFF. CDR3 DNA: TGTGCCAGCAGCGTATTGGACAATGAGCAGTTCTTC.